The 20 T cell receptor beta chains listed next were all sequenced from one sample in a study of shared clonotypes between healthy human individuals. Sequencing used immunoSEQ multiplex PCR; TCRdb keeps in-frame clones, though not all of them. The sample lists some 2,400,000 clones, approximately 96% occurring once. The sequencing input was naive CD4+ T cells sorted from blood. Indicated subset: CD45RA+ positively selected. These receptors were taken from a man between 18 and 35 years old in good health.

The V and J genes are TRBV6-6 and TRBJ1-2; the match to TRBD1 covers 8 bases. Trimming cost V 7 bases and J 2 bases; bases outside gene matches: 9. From germline, CDR1 is MNHNY and CDR2 SVGAGI (reference sequence). The CDR3 covers 15 residues. The CDR3 loop is CASIPADRDNYGYTF. The CDR3 nucleotides read TGTGCCAGCATCCCGGCGGACAGGGACAACTATGGCTACACCTTC.

The J gene is TRBJ2-1, the V gene TRBV28; possibly TRBD2 for D (7 bases). This CDR3 spans 15 amino acids. The ends were cut back, 2 bases at V and 2 bases at J, with 10 bases in the middle. Germline-derived CDR1 and CDR2 are MDHEN and SYDVKM. This chain's CDR3 is CASSLGGGTYNEQFF. For the CDR3, the DNA is TGTGCCAGCAGTTTAGGGGGGGGCACCTACAATGAGCAGTTCTTC.

The chain combines TRBV5-4 with TRBJ2-1; 8 bases align to TRBD2. CDR1 and CDR2 from the germline V gene are SGHNT and YYREEE (reference sequence). J was trimmed by 2 bases and V by 0 bases; bases with no gene match: 4. The CDR3 sequence is 16 residues long. CDR3 sequence: CASSLALAGPYNEQFF. CDR3 in DNA: TGTGCCAGCAGCTTGGCGTTAGCGGGGCCCTACAATGAGCAGTTCTTC. Full variable domain (missing parts from reference TRBV5-4 and TRBJ2-1): ETGVTQSPTHLIKTRGQQVTLRCSSQSGHNTVSWYQQALGQGPQFIFQYYREEENGRGNFPPRFSGLQFPNYSSELNVNALELDDSALYLCASSLALAGPYNEQFFGPGTRLTVL.

V is TRBV7-6 and J is TRBJ1-1, with D uncertain. This CDR3 is 15 amino acids long. V was trimmed by 5 bases and J by 0 bases, leaving 13 bases between them. Germline CDR1 SGHVS, CDR2 FNYEAQ. CDR3 amino acids: CASSPRNTVNTEAFF. The DNA for the CDR3 is TGTGCCAGCAGCCCCCGGAACACAGTGAACACTGAAGCTTTCTTT. Based on the CDR3 plus reference TRBV7-6 and TRBJ1-1, the full variable domain is GAGVSQSPRYKVTKRGQDVALRCDPISGHVSLYWYRQALGQGPEFLTYFNYEAQQDKSGLPNDRFSAERPEGSISTLTIQRTEQRDSAMYRCASSPRNTVNTEAFFGQGTRLTVV.

V is TRBV6-5 and J is TRBJ1-6; D is undetermined. Germline-derived CDR1 and CDR2 are MNHEY and SVGAGI. The CDR3 runs 13 residues. V was trimmed by 8 bases and J by 13 bases, leaving 18 bases between them. DNA for the CDR3: TGTGCCAGCGGAAGGGCAACCAGAGGGCCCCTCCACTTT. As protein: CASGRATRGPLHF.

The chain combines TRBV29-1 with TRBJ1-2; 10 positions agree with TRBD1. V dropped 2 bases and J dropped 5; count of bases not matched to a gene: 5. This CDR3 spans 14 amino acids. Germline CDR1 is SQVTM and CDR2 is ANQGSEA. The CDR3 spells CSVESMGQGYGYTF. The CDR3 region has the DNA TGCAGCGTTGAATCCATGGGACAGGGGTATGGCTACACCTTC.

This clone showed up just once. The chain links TRBV27 to TRBJ2-5, with 10 bases fitting TRBD2. This CDR3 has 17 amino acids. The trim removed 8 bases at V and 4 bases at J, leaving 16 bases unmatched. CDR1 is MNHEY, CDR2 SMNVEV, per germline (reference sequence). CDR3 residues: CASRLSTLAGAGETQYF. DNA for the CDR3: TGTGCCAGCCGCCTCTCTACGCTAGCGGGAGCGGGAGAGACCCAGTACTTC.

The chain recombines TRBV18 with TRBJ2-7; no firm D call. CDR1 KGHSH and CDR2 LQKENI come from the germline V gene. CDR3 size: 13 residues. V lost 0 bases to trimming and J lost 6 bases, with 9 bases between them. In DNA form, the CDR3 reads TGTGCCAGCTCACCACCCGCCATCCGCGAGCAGTACTTC. It yields the protein CASSPPAIREQYF.

V and J are TRBV15 and TRBJ2-3; no clear D. Germline V gene data show CDR1 as LNHNV and CDR2 as YYDKDF (reference sequence). CDR3 length equals 12 residues. V gave up 5 bases and J gave up 3 bases, with 6 bases separating them. For the CDR3, the DNA is TGTGCCACCAGCTTCCGGACAGATACGCAGTATTTT. Protein product: CATSFRTDTQYF.

The rearrangement links TRBV7-2 to TRBJ1-4; D is undetermined. CDR3 size: 12 residues. Deletions cut 4 bases from V and 14 bases from J, with 14 bases between. Germline values: CDR1 SGHTA, CDR2 FQGNSA. As DNA, the CDR3 is TGTGCCAGCAGCTCGTCGGGGTTTCTGCTGTTTTTT. Translating it yields CASSSSGFLLFF.

The genes are TRBV18 and TRBJ2-7, with D possibly matching TRBD2 (5 bases). Per the germline V gene, CDR1 is KGHSH and CDR2 is LQKENI. Trimming removed 6 bases at V and 12 bases at J, with 21 bases between. The CDR3 sequence is 13 residues long. The CDR3 protein is CASSEGGEGRGYF. CDR3 bases: TGTGCCAGCTCCGAGGGTGGCGAGGGCCGCGGGTACTTC. Variable domain in full (rest from reference TRBV18 and TRBJ2-7): NAGVMQNPRHLVRRRGQEARLRCSPMKGHSHVYWYRQLPEEGLKFMVYLQKENIIDESGMPKERFSAEFPKEGPSILRIQQVVRGDSAAYFCASSEGGEGRGYFGPGTRLTVT.

The V gene is TRBV10-3, the J gene TRBJ1-2, with unresolved D. This CDR3 has 12 amino acids. Per the germline V gene, CDR1 is ENHRY and CDR2 is SYGVKD. The V and J ends lost 6 bases and 6 bases respectively, with 11 bases between them. CDR3 bases: TGTGCCATCAGAGGGATACCGGATGGCTACACCTTC. As protein: CAIRGIPDGYTF.

J is TRBJ1-5 and V is TRBV30, with D unclear. The length of the CDR3 is 12 residues. Germline CDR1 and CDR2: GTSNPN and SVGIG (reference sequence). Between the trimmed V and J ends, which lost 0 bases and 7 bases, there was a span of 7 bases. CDR3 in DNA: TGTGCCTGGAGTGTACCCACCCAGCCCCAGCATTTT. Its protein is CAWSVPTQPQHF.

The V call is TRBV6-1, the J call TRBJ2-5; tentatively, D is TRBD1 (6 bases). CDR1 and CDR2 (germline): MNHNS, SASEGT. V dropped 8 bases and J dropped 4 bases, with 20 bases sitting between them. There are 15 residues in the CDR3. The CDR3 DNA sequence: TGTGCCAGCTCTTTAGCTCAGGGGACCAGAGAGACCCAGTACTTC. Its translation is CASSLAQGTRETQYF.

This clone has just one count. The CDR3 sequence: CASSLPNVRPSYNSPLHF. The CDR3 DNA reads TGTGCCAGCAGCTTACCGAATGTCCGACCCTCCTATAATTCACCCCTCCACTTT. The rearrangement joins TRBV7-3 to TRBJ1-6; no reliable D call. V was trimmed by 2 bases and J by 0 bases, leaving 14 bases between them. This CDR3 is built from 18 residues. Germline V CDR1 and CDR2: SGHTA, FQGTGA.

This rearrangement joins TRBV6-5 to TRBJ2-7; 8 bases map to TRBD1. CDR3 length: 15 residues. Per germline, CDR1 MNHEY and CDR2 SVGAGI. With V trimmed by 7 bases and J by 6 bases, 14 bases remained unmatched. CDR3 in DNA: TGTGCCAGCAAAGACTCCGGGACAGGCCAGACCGAGCAGTACTTC. Translated: CASKDSGTGQTEQYF.

The rearrangement uses TRBV30 and TRBJ2-3, with D perhaps matching TRBD2 (5 bases). Germline CDR1 reads GTSNPN; CDR2 reads SVGIG (reference sequence). Trimming stripped 4 bases from V and 2 bases from J, with 19 bases between. This CDR3 has 16 residues. This CDR3 is CAWTPSEELLTDTQYF. For the CDR3, the DNA is TGTGCCTGGACCCCGTCGGAGGAACTCCTCACAGATACGCAGTATTTT. Full variable domain (rest looked up from reference TRBV30 and TRBJ2-3): SQTIHQWPATLVQPVGSPLSLECTVEGTSNPNLYWYRQAAGRGLQLLFYSVGIGQISSEVPQNLSASRPQDRQFILSSKKLLLSDSGFYLCAWTPSEELLTDTQYFGPGTRLTVL.

The V and J genes are TRBV19 and TRBJ1-2; a weak D match, TRBD1 (5 bases). The CDR3 length is 15 residues. V lost 0 bases and J lost 8, with 16 bases in between. CDR1 is LNHDA, CDR2 SQIVND, per germline (reference sequence). The CDR3 spells CASSIDPGQASGYTF. The DNA of the CDR3 is TGTGCCAGTAGTATAGATCCGGGGCAGGCTTCCGGCTACACCTTC.

Worth noting for this clone: Other DNA sequences in the sample encode the same CDR3. The chain links TRBV7-9 to TRBJ2-5; D gene uncertain. CDR1 is SEHNR and CDR2 is FQNEAQ in the germline V gene (reference sequence). The ends were cut back, 5 bases at V and 2 bases at J, with 6 bases in the middle. This CDR3 has 12 amino acids. CDR3 DNA: TGTGCCAGCAGCCCTGGACAAGAGACCCAGTACTTC. Protein: CASSPGQETQYF.

The J gene is TRBJ1-1, the V gene TRBV5-1; D is unresolved. The germline gives CDR1 SGHRS, CDR2 YFSETQ. Trimming took 3 bases from V and 1 from J, leaving 10 bases between them. The CDR3 runs 14 residues. CDR3 coding DNA: TGCGCCAGCAGCTCCGCCCCCGGGAACACTGAAGCTTTCTTT. Translated: CASSSAPGNTEAFF.